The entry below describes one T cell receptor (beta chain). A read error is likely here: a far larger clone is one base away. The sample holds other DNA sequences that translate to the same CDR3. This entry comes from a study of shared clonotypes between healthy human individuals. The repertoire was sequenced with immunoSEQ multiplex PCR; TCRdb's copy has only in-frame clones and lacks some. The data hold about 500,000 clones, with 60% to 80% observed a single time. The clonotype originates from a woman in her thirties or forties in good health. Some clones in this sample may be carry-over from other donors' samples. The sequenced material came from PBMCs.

For the CDR3, the DNA is TGTGCCTGGAGGGACATGACTGAAGCTTCCTTT. Encoded protein: CAWRDMTEASF. The V and J genes are TRBV30 and TRBJ1-1; weak D call: TRBD1 (5 bases). In germline, CDR1 is GTSNPN, CDR2 SVGIG (reference sequence). The length of the CDR3 is 11 residues. Full variable domain (remainder filled in from reference TRBV30 and TRBJ1-1): SQTIHQWPATLVQPVGSPLSLECTVEGTSNPNLYWYRQAAGRGLQLLFYSVGIGQISSEVPQNLSASRPQDRQFILSSKKLLLSDSGFYLCAWRDMTEASFGQGTRLTVV.